This T cell receptor (beta chain) was recorded in a study of neurological immune-mediated disorders. Study-wide results and caveats: The greatest degree of TCR clonal expansion was observed in HTLV-1-associated myelopathy, with the lowest in multiple sclerosis, below that of healthy controls. No CDR3 amino acid sequences recurred among expanded clones across subjects, suggesting private repertoires in all groups.

Noted time point: technical triplicate 2. With 10-nucleotide random UMIs, 5'RACE was used to make the cDNA. From 15-18 subjects, every sequencing run obtained over 170 million TCR-beta sequences. In TCRdb, the 5' RACE reads were re-called with MiXCR into one record per CDR3 protein. The sample has about 55,000 distinct CDR3 sequences; about 24% are singletons. This clonotype was detected only a few times. What it binds is unknown. Germline-derived CDR1 and CDR2 are MNHEY and SMNVEV (reference sequence). The ends lost 2 bases at V and 6 bases at J; junction bases unmatched: 6. The CDR3 spans 14 residues.

Material for sequencing was PBMCs. V is TRBV27 and J is TRBJ1-2; TRBD1 matches 7 bases. The TCR originated in a man aged 55 to 70 with HTLV-1-associated myelopathy (HAM/TSP). The CDR3 loop reads CASSLEARGDGYTF. CDR3 DNA sequence: TGTGCCAGCAGTTTAGAGGCCAGGGGGGATGGCTACACCTTC.